This is a list of T cell receptor beta chains from one sample in a study of blood T cells in healthy people across ages. One entry per CDR3 protein results from TCRdb running MiXCR on the 5' RACE reads. The sample has some 1.4 million distinct CDR3 sequences, around two fifths seen once; the top ten hold 7% to 9%. Sequenced material: blood. These TCRs come from a woman under 30 in good health. Each CDR3 is given with its conserved first and last residue. D genes are given only for firm matches. Clone size is given for some rows only: seen once, a few or many times, or a class if the clone is expanded.

CDR3aa | CDR3nt | v_gene | len | j_gene | d_gene | abundance
CASSFGLAGGATQYF | TGTGCCAGCAGTTTTGGGCTAGCGGGGGGTGCGACCCAGTACTTC | TRBV27 | 15 | TRBJ2-5 | TRBD2 | NA
CASSLSRRRGIFNEQFF | TGCGCCAGCAGCTTATCCAGGAGAAGGGGGATATTCAATGAGCAGTTCTTC | TRBV5-1 | 17 | TRBJ2-1 | NA | NA
CASSLGWRGSRGETQYF | TGTGCCAGCAGCTTAGGGTGGCGGGGGAGTCGTGGAGAGACCCAGTACTTC | TRBV7-9 | 17 | TRBJ2-5 | TRBD2 | once
CASSQTRDTEAFF | TGTGCCAGCAGCCAAACCAGGGACACTGAAGCTTTCTTT | TRBV3-1 | 13 | TRBJ1-1 | NA | NA
CASSQAGLAGDYEQYF | TGTGCCAGCAGCCAGGCGGGACTAGCGGGAGACTACGAGCAGTACTTC | TRBV4-2 | 16 | TRBJ2-7 | TRBD2 | once
CSARDHGIVMNEQFF | TGCAGTGCTCGTGACCACGGAATAGTCATGAATGAGCAGTTCTTC | TRBV20-1 | 15 | TRBJ2-1 | NA | few
CASSKSGTPNTGELFF | TGTGCCAGCAGCAAATCCGGGACCCCAAACACCGGGGAGCTGTTTTTT | TRBV7-3 | 16 | TRBJ2-2 | NA | NA
CASSEWDLKNTEAFF | TGTGCCAGCAGTGAATGGGACCTCAAGAACACTGAAGCTTTCTTT | TRBV25-1 | 15 | TRBJ1-1 | NA | NA
CASSRLASEYNEQFF | TGCGCCAGCAGCAGACTAGCCTCGGAGTACAATGAGCAGTTCTTC | TRBV5-1 | 15 | TRBJ2-1 | TRBD2 | NA
CASFPGPGYGYTF | TGTGCCAGCTTTCCGGGGCCTGGGTATGGCTACACCTTC | TRBV6-1 | 13 | TRBJ1-2 | NA | NA
CASSGDSFSTGEQFF | TGTGCCAGCAGTGGCGACAGCTTCTCTACGGGGGAGCAGTTCTTC | TRBV2 | 15 | TRBJ2-1 | NA | few
CASSQDLRSWNTEAFF | TGTGCCAGCAGCCAAGATCTCAGGTCATGGAACACTGAAGCTTTCTTT | TRBV3-1 | 16 | TRBJ1-1 | NA | NA
CASSSRGTLSLEQYF | TGTGCCAGCAGTTCCCGGGGGACCCTATCTCTCGAGCAGTACTTC | TRBV6-5 | 15 | TRBJ2-7 | NA | NA
CASSQVLGNEQYF | TGTGCCAGCAGCCAAGTGTTGGGGAACGAGCAGTACTTC | TRBV14 | 13 | TRBJ2-7 | NA | few
CASSRGQLTDTQYF | TGTGCCAGCAGCCGCGGACAGCTCACAGATACGCAGTATTTT | TRBV7-9 | 14 | TRBJ2-3 | NA | NA
CSARGRLAGALCTDTQYF | TGCAGTGCTAGAGGCCGACTAGCGGGAGCCTTGTGCACAGATACGCAGTATTTT | TRBV20-1 | 18 | TRBJ2-3 | TRBD2 | NA
CASSLVLSGGHGYTF | TGTGCCAGCAGCTTGGTCCTAAGCGGGGGTCACGGCTACACCTTC | TRBV13 | 15 | TRBJ1-2 | NA | once
CASSLVGGVTYEQYF | TGCGCCAGCAGCTTGGTGGGCGGAGTGACCTACGAGCAGTACTTC | TRBV5-1 | 15 | TRBJ2-7 | NA | once
CASSPYRVTTEAFF | TGCGCCAGCAGCCCGTACAGGGTGACCACTGAAGCTTTCTTT | TRBV5-1 | 14 | TRBJ1-1 | NA | NA
CASSWGRANEQFF | TGTGCCAGCAGTTGGGGGAGGGCCAATGAGCAGTTCTTC | TRBV12-3/TRBV12-4 | 13 | TRBJ2-1 | TRBD2 | NA
CASSLVRSGTDNEQFF | TGTGCCAGCAGCTTAGTGCGTAGCGGGACAGACAATGAGCAGTTCTTC | TRBV7-2 | 16 | TRBJ2-1 | NA | few
CASSDINFAHEQFF | TGCGCCAGCAGTGATATAAACTTCGCCCATGAGCAGTTCTTC | TRBV10-1 | 14 | TRBJ2-1 | NA | NA
CASSLAILSSNHDTQYF | TGTGCCAGCAGCTTAGCTATCCTGTCTAGCAATCACGATACGCAGTATTTT | TRBV7-8 | 17 | TRBJ2-3 | NA | few
CASHGGLRIEQFF | TGTGCCAGCCACGGGGGACTACGTATTGAGCAGTTCTTC | TRBV2 | 13 | TRBJ2-1 | TRBD2 | few
CASSYQGYNEQFF | TGTGCCAGCAGTTACCAGGGGTACAATGAGCAGTTCTTC | TRBV6-5 | 13 | TRBJ2-1 | NA | NA
CASSVRGGPQETQYF | TGTGCCAGCAGCGTTCGAGGGGGCCCCCAAGAGACCCAGTACTTC | TRBV7-3 | 15 | TRBJ2-5 | TRBD1 | many
CAISESGQGAGFYEQYF | TGTGCCATCAGTGAGTCGGGACAGGGGGCCGGGTTTTACGAGCAGTACTTC | TRBV10-3 | 17 | TRBJ2-7 | TRBD1 | few
CSATVREEKLFF | TGCAGTGCTACCGTGCGAGAGGAAAAACTGTTTTTT | TRBV20-1 | 12 | TRBJ1-4 | NA | NA
CASSCRDRDSNQPQHF | TGTGCCAGCAGCTGCCGGGACAGGGATAGCAATCAGCCCCAGCATTTT | TRBV21-1 | 16 | TRBJ1-5 | NA | NA